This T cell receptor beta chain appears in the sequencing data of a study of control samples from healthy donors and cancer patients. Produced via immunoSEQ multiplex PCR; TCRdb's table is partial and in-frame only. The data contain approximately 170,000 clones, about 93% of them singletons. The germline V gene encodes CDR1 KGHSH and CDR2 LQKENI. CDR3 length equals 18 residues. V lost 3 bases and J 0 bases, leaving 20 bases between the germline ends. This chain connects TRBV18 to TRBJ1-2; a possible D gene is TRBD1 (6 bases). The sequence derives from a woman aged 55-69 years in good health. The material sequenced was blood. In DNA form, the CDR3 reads TGTGCCAGCTCACCCCGGGACACCGAGTTGCTAACTAACTATGGCTACACCTTC. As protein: CASSPRDTELLTNYGYTF.